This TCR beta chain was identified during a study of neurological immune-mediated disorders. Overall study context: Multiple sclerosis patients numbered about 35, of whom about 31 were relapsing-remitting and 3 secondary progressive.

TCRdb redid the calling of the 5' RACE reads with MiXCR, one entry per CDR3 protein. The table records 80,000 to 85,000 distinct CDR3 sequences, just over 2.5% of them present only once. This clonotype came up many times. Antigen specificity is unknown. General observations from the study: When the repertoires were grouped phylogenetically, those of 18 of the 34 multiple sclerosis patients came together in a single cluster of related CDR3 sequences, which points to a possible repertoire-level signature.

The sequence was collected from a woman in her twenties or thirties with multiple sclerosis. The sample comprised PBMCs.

The CDR3 DNA reads TGCGCCAGCGCCGACGCGGGCACAGATACGCAGTATTTT. Protein product: CASADAGTDTQYF. The chain has TRBV5-1 and TRBJ2-3; D is ambiguous. Germline V CDR1 and CDR2: SGHRS, YFSETQ. V was trimmed by 7 bases and J by 1 base, leaving 10 bases between them. This CDR3 is built from 13 residues.